This TCR beta chain emerged from a study of control samples from healthy donors and cancer patients. This CDR3 comprises 13 residues. In germline, CDR1 is LGHDT, CDR2 YNNKEL (reference sequence). Trimming pared 2 bases from V and 5 bases from J, leaving 9 bases between. TCRdb's table, derived via immunoSEQ multiplex PCR, lists solely in-frame clones and lacks some. The data contain 65,000 to 90,000 clones, roughly 93% of them seen just once; the ten biggest clones take up 2.8%. The sequence came from a woman aged 25-40 years in good health. J is TRBJ1-1 and V is TRBV3-1 (or the pseudogene TRBV3-2); D gene uncertain. Sequencing used blood. The CDR3 loop reads CASSQISGTEAFF. DNA for the CDR3: TGTGCCAGCAGCCAAATTTCGGGGACTGAAGCTTTCTTT.